This T cell receptor beta chain was retrieved from a study of T cell repertoires in cytomegalovirus infection. Background on the study: CMV infection plus the matching HLA type was flagged by public TCR beta signatures.

A single record per CDR3 protein comes from TCRdb applying MiXCR to the reads. The sample yields some 800,000 distinct CDR3 sequences, almost 30% seen once. Germline V gene sequence: CDR1 SEHNR, CDR2 FQNEAQ (reference sequence). The CDR3 has 16 residues. V lost 7 bases to trimming and J lost 1 base, with 19 bases between them. In its sample, this clonotype was seen a few times. Antigen unknown. The receptor was derived from a human donor in good health (CMV status not recorded). Some clones in this sample may be carry-over from other donors' samples. Sequenced here: cultured CD8+ T cells from PBMCs, sampled from culture after CMV antigen stimulation. V is TRBV7-9 and J is TRBJ1-2; D is undetermined. CDR3 sequence reads: CASTERSAGYNYGYTF. The DNA of the CDR3 is TGTGCCAGCACCGAAAGGTCCGCCGGTTATAACTATGGCTACACCTTC.